One and the same sample provided the 5 T cell receptor beta chains below, sequenced in a study of T cell repertoires in cytomegalovirus infection. TCRdb re-called the reads with MiXCR, one entry per CDR3 protein. The sample consists of approximately 49,000 distinct CDR3 sequences, 20% of them appearing once. These receptors' antigens are unknown. Sequenced here: CD8+ T cells from cultured PBMCs, sampled from culture after CMV antigen stimulation. The receptors shown here come from a human donor in good health (CMV status not recorded). Some clones in this sample may be carry-over from other donors' samples.

This clonotype was counted many times. This chain joins TRBV27 and TRBJ1-2; the match to TRBD1 covers 9 bases. This CDR3 has 15 residues. CDR1 MNHEY and CDR2 SMNVEV come from the germline V gene (reference sequence). Trimming took 5 bases from V and 5 from J; bases not matched to a gene: 9. The CDR3 here is CASSPVGTGKYGYTF. CDR3 DNA sequence: TGTGCCAGCAGTCCAGTCGGGACAGGGAAGTATGGCTACACCTTC.

This clonotype showed up just a few times. V usage is TRBV7-9 and J usage is TRBJ1-2; D call uncertain. Germline CDR1 is SEHNR and CDR2 is FQNEAQ (reference sequence). CDR3 length equals 13 residues. The germline V and J ends were trimmed by 3 bases and 8 bases, with 13 bases remaining between them. The CDR3 sequence: CASSFGGPGGYTF. The CDR3 DNA follows: TGTGCCAGCAGCTTTGGAGGACCCGGAGGCTACACCTTC.

This clonotype has just a few counts. The rearrangement joins TRBV27 to TRBJ2-5; 7 positions agree with TRBD2. This CDR3 has 15 amino acids. Trimming at V came to 2 bases and at J to 5 bases, leaving 8 bases not matched to a gene. CDR1 and CDR2 (germline): MNHEY, SMNVEV (reference sequence). CDR3 residues: CASSLNGGRFETQYF. CDR3 bases: TGTGCCAGCAGTTTAAACGGCGGGAGATTTGAGACCCAGTACTTC.

This clonotype was observed a handful of times. This chain links TRBV7-9 with TRBJ2-5; maybe TRBD1 (5 bases). This CDR3 has 14 residues. V was clipped by 2 bases and J by 5 bases, with 12 bases between them. Germline CDR1 is SEHNR and CDR2 is FQNEAQ (reference sequence). CDR3 loop: CASSLSSSGETQYF. The CDR3 coding sequence is TGTGCCAGCAGCTTATCCTCATCAGGGGAGACCCAGTACTTC.

V is TRBV27 and J is TRBJ2-2; TRBD2 is a possible D gene (6 bases). V was shortened by 3 bases and J by 7 bases, with 6 bases between the two germline ends. The CDR3 is made up of 12 amino acids. Germline V gene lookup returns CDR1 MNHEY and CDR2 SMNVEV (reference sequence). The CDR3 DNA sequence: TGTGCCAGCAGTTTTAGCGGCGGGGAGCTGTTTTTT. Amino acids: CASSFSGGELFF.